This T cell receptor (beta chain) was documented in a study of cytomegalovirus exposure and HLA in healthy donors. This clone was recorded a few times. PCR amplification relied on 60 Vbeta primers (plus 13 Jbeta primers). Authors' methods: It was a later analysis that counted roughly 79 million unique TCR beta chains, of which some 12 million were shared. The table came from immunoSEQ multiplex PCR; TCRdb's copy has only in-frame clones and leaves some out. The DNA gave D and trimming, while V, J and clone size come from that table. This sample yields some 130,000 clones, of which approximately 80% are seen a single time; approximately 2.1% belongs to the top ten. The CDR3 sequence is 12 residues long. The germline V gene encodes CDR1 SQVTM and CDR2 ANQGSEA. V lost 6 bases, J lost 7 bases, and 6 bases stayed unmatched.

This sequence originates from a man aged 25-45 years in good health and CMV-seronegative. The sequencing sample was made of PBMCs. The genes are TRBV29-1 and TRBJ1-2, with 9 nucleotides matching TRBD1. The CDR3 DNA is TGCAGCGTCGTGACAGGGGGATCTGGCTACACCTTC. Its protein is CSVVTGGSGYTF.